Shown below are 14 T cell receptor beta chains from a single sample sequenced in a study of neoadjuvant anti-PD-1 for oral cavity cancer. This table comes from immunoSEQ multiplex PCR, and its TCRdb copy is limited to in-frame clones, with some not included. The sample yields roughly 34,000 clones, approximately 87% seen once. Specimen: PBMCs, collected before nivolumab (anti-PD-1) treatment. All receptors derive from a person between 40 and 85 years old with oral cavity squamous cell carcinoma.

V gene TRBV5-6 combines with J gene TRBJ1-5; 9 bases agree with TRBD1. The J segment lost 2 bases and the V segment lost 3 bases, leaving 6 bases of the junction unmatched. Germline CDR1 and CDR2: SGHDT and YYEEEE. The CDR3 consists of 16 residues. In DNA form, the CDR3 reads TGTGCCAGCAGCTCCGGGACAGGGTATGGCAATCAGCCCCAGCATTTT. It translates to CASSSGTGYGNQPQHF.

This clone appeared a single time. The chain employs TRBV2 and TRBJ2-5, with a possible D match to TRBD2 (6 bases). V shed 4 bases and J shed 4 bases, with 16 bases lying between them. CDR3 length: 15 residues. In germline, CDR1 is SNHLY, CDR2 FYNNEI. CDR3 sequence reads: CASSGFSQEGETQYF. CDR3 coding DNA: TGTGCCAGCAGTGGGTTTAGTCAGGAGGGAGAGACCCAGTACTTC.

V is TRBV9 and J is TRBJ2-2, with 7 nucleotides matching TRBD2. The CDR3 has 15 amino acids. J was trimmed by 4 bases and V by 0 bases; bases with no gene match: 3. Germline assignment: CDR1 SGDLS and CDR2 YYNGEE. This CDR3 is CASSVGGGLTGELFF. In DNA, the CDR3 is TGTGCCAGCAGCGTAGGCGGGGGACTCACCGGGGAGCTGTTTTTT.

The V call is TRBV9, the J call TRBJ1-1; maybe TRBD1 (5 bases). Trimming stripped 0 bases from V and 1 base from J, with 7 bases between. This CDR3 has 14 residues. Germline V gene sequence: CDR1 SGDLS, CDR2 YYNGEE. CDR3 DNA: TGTGCCAGCAGCGTAGGACAGAGGAACACTGAAGCTTTCTTT. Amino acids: CASSVGQRNTEAFF.

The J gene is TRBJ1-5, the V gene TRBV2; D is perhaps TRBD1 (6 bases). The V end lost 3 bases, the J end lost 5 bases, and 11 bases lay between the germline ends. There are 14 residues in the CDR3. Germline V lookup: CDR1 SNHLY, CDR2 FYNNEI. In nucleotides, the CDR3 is TGTGCCAGCAGTGAGGACAGAAGTTATCAGCCCCAGCATTTT. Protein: CASSEDRSYQPQHF.

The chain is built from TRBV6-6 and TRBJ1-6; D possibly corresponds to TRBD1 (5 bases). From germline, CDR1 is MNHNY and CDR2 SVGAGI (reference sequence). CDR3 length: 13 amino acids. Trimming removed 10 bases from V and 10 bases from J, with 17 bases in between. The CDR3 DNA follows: TGTGCCATTGAGGGGCAACTAGGCTCACCCCTCCACTTT. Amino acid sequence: CAIEGQLGSPLHF.

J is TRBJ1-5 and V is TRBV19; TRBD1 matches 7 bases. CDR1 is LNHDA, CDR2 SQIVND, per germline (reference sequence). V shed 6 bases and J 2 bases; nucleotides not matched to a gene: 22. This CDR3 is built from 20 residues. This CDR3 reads CASSRKGQAYTLRGNQPQHF. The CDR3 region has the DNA TGTGCCAGTAGCCGGAAAGGACAGGCCTATACTTTGAGGGGCAATCAGCCCCAGCATTTT.

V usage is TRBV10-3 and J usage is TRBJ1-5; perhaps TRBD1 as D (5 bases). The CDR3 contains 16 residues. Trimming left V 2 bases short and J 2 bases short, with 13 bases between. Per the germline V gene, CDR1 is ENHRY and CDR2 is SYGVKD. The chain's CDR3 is CAISEAGGTGNQPQHF. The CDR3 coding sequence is TGTGCCATCAGTGAGGCGGGGGGGACGGGCAATCAGCCCCAGCATTTT.

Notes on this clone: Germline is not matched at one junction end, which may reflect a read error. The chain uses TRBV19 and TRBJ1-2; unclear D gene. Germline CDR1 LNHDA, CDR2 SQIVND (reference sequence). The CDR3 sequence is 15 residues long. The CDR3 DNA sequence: TGTGCCAGTAGTTTAGACGCCGGGAGATTAGAAGGCTACACCTTC. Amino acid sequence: CASSLDAGRLEGYTF.

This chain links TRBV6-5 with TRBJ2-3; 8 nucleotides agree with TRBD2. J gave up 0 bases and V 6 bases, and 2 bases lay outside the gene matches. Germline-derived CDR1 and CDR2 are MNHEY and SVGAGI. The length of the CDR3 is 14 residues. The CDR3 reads CASRSGGSTDTQYF. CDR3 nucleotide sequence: TGTGCCAGCAGAAGCGGGGGAAGCACAGATACGCAGTATTTT.

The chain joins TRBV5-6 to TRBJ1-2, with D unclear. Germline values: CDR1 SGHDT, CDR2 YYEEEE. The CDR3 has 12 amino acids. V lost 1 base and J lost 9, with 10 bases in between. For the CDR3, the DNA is TGTGCCAGCAGCTTGATCCAAGAGCGCTACACCTTC. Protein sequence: CASSLIQERYTF.

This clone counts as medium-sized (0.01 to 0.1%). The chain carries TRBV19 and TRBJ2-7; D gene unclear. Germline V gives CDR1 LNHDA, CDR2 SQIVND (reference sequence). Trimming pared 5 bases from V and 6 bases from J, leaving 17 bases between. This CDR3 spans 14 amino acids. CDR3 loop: CASSPQKDMTEQYF. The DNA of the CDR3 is TGTGCCAGTAGTCCCCAGAAAGACATGACCGAGCAGTACTTC.

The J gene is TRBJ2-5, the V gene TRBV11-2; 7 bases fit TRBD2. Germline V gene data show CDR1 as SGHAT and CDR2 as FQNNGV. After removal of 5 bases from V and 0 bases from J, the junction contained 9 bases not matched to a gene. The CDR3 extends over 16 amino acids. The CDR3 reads CASSPRGGGYQETQYF. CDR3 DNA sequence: TGTGCCAGCAGCCCCCGGGGCGGGGGATACCAAGAGACCCAGTACTTC.

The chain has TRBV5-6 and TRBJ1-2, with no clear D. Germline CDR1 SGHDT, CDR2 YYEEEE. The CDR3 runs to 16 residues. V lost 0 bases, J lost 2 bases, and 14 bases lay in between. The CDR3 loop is CASSLVGGNLNYGYTF. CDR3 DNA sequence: TGTGCCAGCAGCTTGGTGGGTGGCAACCTCAACTATGGCTACACCTTC.